Presented here are 6 T cell receptor beta chains from one specimen sequenced in a study of post-analysis software for immune sequencing data. General study findings and limits: About 5 TRBV segments, including TRBV5-6, TRBV5-1 and TRBV20-1, were more frequent in patients than controls.

Their target antigens are unknown. Libraries were made from TCR beta cDNA, and they carried unique molecular identifiers. TCRdb processed the PCR reads anew with MiXCR; each CDR3 protein has one entry. The repertoire holds approximately 770,000 distinct CDR3 sequences, with just over 45% as singletons. Material: blood. These receptors came from a girl aged 10 to 17 with multiple sclerosis.

The chain couples TRBV29-1 to TRBJ2-7; unclear D gene. The length of the CDR3 is 13 residues. The V gene's germline CDR1 is SQVTM and CDR2 ANQGSEA. With 7 bases removed from V and 3 bases from J, the gap between germline ends came to 16 bases. CDR3 sequence: CSACQWDNYEQYF. CDR3 nucleotide sequence: TGCAGCGCTTGTCAGTGGGATAACTACGAGCAGTACTTC.

This clonotype came up once. The chain couples TRBV2 to TRBJ2-4; 7 positions agree with TRBD1. The CDR3 spans 14 residues. V gave up 6 bases and J gave up 2 bases; unmatched junction bases: 4. CDR1 SNHLY and CDR2 FYNNEI come from the germline V gene. DNA for the CDR3: TGTGCCAGCAGGCAACAGGGGTCCAAAAACATTCAGTACTTC. Amino acid sequence: CASRQQGSKNIQYF.

The V call is TRBV10-3, the J call TRBJ2-5, with TRBD1 as a possible D gene (5 bases). Per germline, CDR1 ENHRY and CDR2 SYGVKD. The V gene lost 0 bases and the J gene lost 5 bases, with 16 bases spanning the gap. The CDR3 has 16 amino acids. This CDR3 is CAISESVRVASETQYF. The CDR3 DNA reads as TGTGCCATCAGTGAGTCGGTCAGGGTGGCATCGGAGACCCAGTACTTC.

V usage is TRBV7-6 and J usage is TRBJ2-7, with D possibly matching TRBD1 (5 bases). Germline loops: CDR1 SGHVS, CDR2 FNYEAQ. The length of the CDR3 is 14 residues. Trimming pared 0 bases from V and 4 bases from J, leaving 10 bases between. In DNA form, the CDR3 reads TGTGCCAGCAGCTTAGCCGCAGGGTTTTACGAGCAGTACTTC. This gives the protein CASSLAAGFYEQYF.

This clonotype was counted a few times. The V call is TRBV28, the J call TRBJ2-5; D is possibly TRBD1 or TRBD2 (5 bases each). V lost 5 bases and J 3 bases, leaving 16 bases between the germline ends. The CDR3 has 15 residues. Germline V CDR1 and CDR2: MDHEN, SYDVKM. The CDR3 reads CASSTPGRPKETQYF. The DNA for the CDR3 is TGTGCCAGCAGTACTCCGGGGCGACCTAAAGAGACCCAGTACTTC.

This clonotype was counted only a few times. The chain couples TRBV12-3 or TRBV12-4 to TRBJ2-5, with 8 bases that match TRBD1. Trimming took 5 bases from V and 6 from J; bases not matched to a gene: 11. The length of the CDR3 is 15 residues. The CDR3 loop is CASSIDVGQGQTQYF. DNA of the CDR3: TGTGCCAGCAGTATAGATGTCGGACAGGGCCAGACCCAGTACTTC.